The 2 T cell receptor beta chains below were found in one sample sequenced in a study of blood T cell repertoires in COVID-19. Profiled with immunoSEQ multiplex PCR; TCRdb holds only in-frame clones, not every one. In the table there are 230,000 or so clones, 70% to 85% of which are singletons. What was sequenced was peripheral blood. These receptors were obtained from a man between 40 and 49 years old who had recovered from COVID-19.

The chain is built from TRBV30 and TRBJ2-4, with unresolved D. The CDR3 is 11 residues long. Trimming shortened V by 0 bases and J by 8 bases, and 5 bases separated the two germline ends. The V gene's germline CDR1 is GTSNPN and CDR2 SVGIG (reference sequence). The DNA for the CDR3 is TGTGCCTGGAGTGTGGCAGACATTCAGTACTTC. Protein product: CAWSVADIQYF.

The chain links TRBV10-3 to TRBJ1-1; 11 nucleotides match TRBD1. The CDR3 is 16 residues long. The germline V gene has CDR1 ENHRY and CDR2 SYGVKD. Losses at the gene ends were 6 bases for V and 5 bases for J; bases not matched to a gene: 11. The CDR3 reads CAIRPTSGQGDTEAFF. In DNA, the CDR3 is TGTGCCATCAGGCCAACTTCGGGACAGGGGGATACTGAAGCTTTCTTT.